These T cell receptor beta chains were read from a single sample in a study of control samples from healthy donors and cancer patients. Repertoires were generated with immunoSEQ multiplex PCR, while TCRdb's copy carries only in-frame clones and drops some. The sample records 180,000 or so clones, about nine tenths being singletons. The sample consisted of blood. All receptors come from a woman aged 25 to 39 in good health. CDR3s include the opening cysteine and the closing phenylalanine or tryptophan. The order of the fields is J gene, clone size, D gene, V gene, CDR3 DNA, CDR3 protein. D genes are given only for firm matches. Size tells how often a clone was seen (once, few, many) or the class of an expanded clone, and some rows leave it out.

J gene: TRBJ1-1
clone size: .
D gene: .
V gene: TRBV5-5
CDR3 DNA: TGTGCCAGCAGCTTGGCAGGATTTAACACTGAAGCTTTCTTT
CDR3 protein: CASSLAGFNTEAFF

J gene: TRBJ1-6
clone size: few
D gene: TRBD1
V gene: TRBV27
CDR3 DNA: TGTGCCAGCAGGACAGGGAGCTCCTATAATTCACCCCTCCACTTT
CDR3 protein: CASRTGSSYNSPLHF

J gene: TRBJ1-4
clone size: .
D gene: .
V gene: TRBV14
CDR3 DNA: TGTGCCAGCAGCTGGGCCGGAGCAACTAATGAAAAACTGTTTTTT
CDR3 protein: CASSWAGATNEKLFF

J gene: TRBJ2-1
clone size: .
D gene: .
V gene: TRBV10-3
CDR3 DNA: TGTGCCATCAGTGAAGGGTCAGGGATCTACAATGAGCAGTTCTTC
CDR3 protein: CAISEGSGIYNEQFF

J gene: TRBJ1-3
clone size: .
D gene: TRBD1
V gene: TRBV6-1
CDR3 DNA: TGTGCCAGCAGTGAAGGCAAATACAGGGGAGCTGGAAACACCATATATTTT
CDR3 protein: CASSEGKYRGAGNTIYF

J gene: TRBJ1-1
clone size: once
D gene: .
V gene: TRBV6-5
CDR3 DNA: TGTGCCAGCAGTCGTCTGACAGCCAACACTGAAGCTTTCTTT
CDR3 protein: CASSRLTANTEAFF

J gene: TRBJ1-1
clone size: .
D gene: .
V gene: TRBV18
CDR3 DNA: TGTGCCAGCTCTTCCGGACGGGAGAACACTGAAGCTTTCTTT
CDR3 protein: CASSSGRENTEAFF

J gene: TRBJ2-7
clone size: .
D gene: TRBD1
V gene: TRBV28
CDR3 DNA: TGTGCCAGCAGTCTACAGGGGGACAGCTCCTACGAGCAGTACTTC
CDR3 protein: CASSLQGDSSYEQYF

J gene: TRBJ1-4
clone size: .
D gene: .
V gene: TRBV28
CDR3 DNA: TGTGCCAGCAGTCCCCGGGACCACAATGAAAAACTGTTTTTT
CDR3 protein: CASSPRDHNEKLFF

J gene: TRBJ2-1
clone size: once
D gene: TRBD2
V gene: TRBV2
CDR3 DNA: TGTGCCAGCAGTAGACTAGCGGGGGGTTACAATGAGCAGTTCTTC
CDR3 protein: CASSRLAGGYNEQFF

J gene: TRBJ2-1
clone size: .
D gene: .
V gene: TRBV21-1
CDR3 DNA: TGTGCCAGCAGCAAAGGACTAGGAAATGAGCAGTTCTTC
CDR3 protein: CASSKGLGNEQFF

J gene: TRBJ1-1
clone size: few
D gene: .
V gene: TRBV12-3/TRBV12-4
CDR3 DNA: TGTGCCAGCAGTTTGGCCGGGAACACTGAAGCTTTCTTT
CDR3 protein: CASSLAGNTEAFF

J gene: TRBJ2-1
clone size: .
D gene: TRBD2
V gene: TRBV28
CDR3 DNA: TGTGCCAGCAGTATTAGCGGGAGTTACAATGAGCAGTTCTTC
CDR3 protein: CASSISGSYNEQFF

J gene: TRBJ2-2
clone size: .
D gene: .
V gene: TRBV7-2
CDR3 DNA: TGTGCCAGCAGCTTAGCCAGGGGGGGGAACACCGGGGAGCTGTTTTTT
CDR3 protein: CASSLARGGNTGELFF

J gene: TRBJ2-3
clone size: .
D gene: TRBD2
V gene: TRBV19
CDR3 DNA: TGTGCCAGTAGTTCGGGGATAGCGGGAGGCACAGATACGCAGTATTTT
CDR3 protein: CASSSGIAGGTDTQYF

J gene: TRBJ1-4
clone size: .
D gene: .
V gene: TRBV15
CDR3 DNA: TGTGCCACCAGGGACAGAGATGAAAAACTGTTTTTT
CDR3 protein: CATRDRDEKLFF

J gene: TRBJ2-2
clone size: .
D gene: TRBD1
V gene: TRBV2
CDR3 DNA: TGTGCCAGCACCCCAGACAGGGGGGACACCGGGGAGCTGTTTTTT
CDR3 protein: CASTPDRGDTGELFF

J gene: TRBJ1-5
clone size: .
D gene: TRBD1
V gene: TRBV12-5
CDR3 DNA: TGTGCTAGTGGTTTGGTACTGGGACAGGGCAATCAGCCCCAGCATTTT
CDR3 protein: CASGLVLGQGNQPQHF

J gene: TRBJ2-3
clone size: .
D gene: .
V gene: TRBV24-1
CDR3 DNA: TGTGCCACCTGTCAGACAGATACGCAGTATTTT
CDR3 protein: CATCQTDTQYF

J gene: TRBJ1-2
clone size: .
D gene: .
V gene: TRBV7-9
CDR3 DNA: TGTGCCAGCAGCTCCAGGGGCAAGGGCTACACCTTC
CDR3 protein: CASSSRGKGYTF

J gene: TRBJ1-4
clone size: .
D gene: .
V gene: TRBV6-5
CDR3 DNA: TGTGCCAGCAGAGGAGAGGAGCTGACTAATGAAAAACTGTTTTTT
CDR3 protein: CASRGEELTNEKLFF

J gene: TRBJ2-7
clone size: once
D gene: .
V gene: TRBV11-2
CDR3 DNA: TGTGCCAGCAGCTTAGATCCAGGTCCCTACGAGCAGTACTTC
CDR3 protein: CASSLDPGPYEQYF

J gene: TRBJ2-7
clone size: .
D gene: .
V gene: TRBV27
CDR3 DNA: TGTGCCAGCTCAAACAGGGCTTACGAGCAGTACTTC
CDR3 protein: CASSNRAYEQYF

J gene: TRBJ2-2
clone size: .
D gene: TRBD1
V gene: TRBV9
CDR3 DNA: TGTGCCAGCAGCCCCATGGACAGGGTAGAAACCGGGGAGCTGTTTTTT
CDR3 protein: CASSPMDRVETGELFF

J gene: TRBJ2-2
clone size: .
D gene: TRBD1
V gene: TRBV27
CDR3 DNA: TGTGCCACCGGGACAGAGAACACCGGGGAGCTGTTTTTT
CDR3 protein: CATGTENTGELFF

J gene: TRBJ2-7
clone size: .
D gene: TRBD1
V gene: TRBV13
CDR3 DNA: TGTGCCAGCAGCTTAGAGGGACAGGGGGTTGGGGGCGAGCAGTACTTC
CDR3 protein: CASSLEGQGVGGEQYF

J gene: TRBJ1-2
clone size: .
D gene: .
V gene: TRBV15
CDR3 DNA: TGTGCCACCAGCAGGGGGGGAGGCGGTAACTATGGCTACACCTTC
CDR3 protein: CATSRGGGGNYGYTF

J gene: TRBJ1-2
clone size: .
D gene: TRBD1
V gene: TRBV6-4
CDR3 DNA: TGTGCCAGCAGTGACGGGAGGACAGGGTCCGGCTACACCTTC
CDR3 protein: CASSDGRTGSGYTF

J gene: TRBJ2-3
clone size: .
D gene: TRBD1
V gene: TRBV2
CDR3 DNA: TGTGCCAGCAGACGACAGGGTTCCACAGATACGCAGTATTTT
CDR3 protein: CASRRQGSTDTQYF

J gene: TRBJ1-2
clone size: .
D gene: TRBD1
V gene: TRBV15
CDR3 DNA: TGTGCCACCAGCAGAGACCAAATAACAGGGGGCTATGGCTACACCTTC
CDR3 protein: CATSRDQITGGYGYTF

J gene: TRBJ1-2
clone size: .
D gene: .
V gene: TRBV12-3/TRBV12-4
CDR3 DNA: TGTGCCAGCAGTTTACCCGGGAACTATGGCTACACCTTC
CDR3 protein: CASSLPGNYGYTF

J gene: TRBJ2-6
clone size: .
D gene: TRBD1
V gene: TRBV7-9
CDR3 DNA: TGTGCCAGCAGCTTGGACAGGGCGAACGGGGCCAACGTCCTGACTTTC
CDR3 protein: CASSLDRANGANVLTF

J gene: TRBJ1-2
clone size: .
D gene: .
V gene: TRBV4-1
CDR3 DNA: TGCGCCAGCAGCCAAGAATCGAGGAATTACTATGGCTACACCTTC
CDR3 protein: CASSQESRNYYGYTF